The T cell receptor (beta chain) described here comes from a study of OX40 agonist ivuxolimab in advanced cancers. The wider study: Head and neck, renal cell, melanoma or hepatocellular carcinoma were the cancers that dose-escalation patients had. A history of anti-PD-1, anti-PD-L1 or anti-CTLA-4 therapy was acceptable, and about 37% had some.

Germline CDR1 SGDLS, CDR2 YYNGEE. Trimming removed 0 bases at V and 5 bases at J, with 12 bases between. This CDR3 is built from 14 residues. TCRdb keeps only in-frame clones here, not all; method: immunoSEQ multiplex PCR. The table has about 71,000 clones, approximately 94% seen once. The count of this clone is one. This chain joins TRBV9 and TRBJ2-7; possibly TRBD2 for D (7 bases). The sequencing here drew on CD4+ or CD8+ T cells sorted from blood, taken in a trial of the OX40 agonist ivuxolimab. The origin of this receptor is an adult with an advanced solid tumor such as melanoma, head and neck, liver or kidney cancer. The CDR3 is CASSVGPGGDEQYF. For the CDR3, the DNA is TGTGCCAGCAGCGTAGGTCCGGGGGGCGACGAGCAGTACTTC. The complete variable domain, with remaining parts taken from reference TRBV9 and TRBJ2-7, reads DSGVTQTPKHLITATGQRVTLRCSPRSGDLSVYWYQQSLDQGLQFLIQYYNGEERAKGNILERFSAQQFPDLHSELNLSSLELGDSALYFCASSVGPGGDEQYFGPGTRLTVT.